The sequence of this TCR beta chain was determined in a study of blood T cells in healthy people across ages. About the study: Capturing about one barcoded beta molecule per two T cells was achieved by template switching. General observations from the study: With naive T cell percentage, TCR beta diversity showed a strong correlation.

Trimming removed 2 bases from V and 6 bases from J, with 6 bases in between. Germline V gene sequence: CDR1 SGHRS, CDR2 YFSETQ. The CDR3 consists of 12 residues. The second PCR ran about 6 to 12 cycles with a sample-barcoded 5' primer and J-beta primers. CDR3-containing paired-end reads numbered at least 2.5 million in each sample. MiXCR, applied by TCRdb to the 5' RACE reads, yields one record per CDR3 protein. The table shows approximately 830,000 distinct CDR3 sequences, with approximately 67% occurring only once. The people who gave samples were healthy Caucasians from Russia, aged about 6 to 100. Note on this clonotype: Its antigen remains unknown.

The specimen was blood. The clonotype originates from a man aged 25-45 years in good health. The J gene is TRBJ2-1, the V gene TRBV5-1; no firm D call. This CDR3 is CASSFDTNEQFF. DNA for the CDR3: TGCGCCAGCAGCTTTGACACCAATGAGCAGTTCTTC.